A single sample is the source of the 13 T cell receptor beta chains below, sequenced in a study of cytotoxic CD8 clonotypes in ibrutinib-treated CLL. Method: immunoSEQ multiplex PCR; TCRdb's copy keeps in-frame clones and lacks some. The table shows about 7,000 clones, with roughly 70% occurring only once. The source material was PBMCs, sampled before ibrutinib treatment. The receptors were sampled from a human donor with chronic lymphocytic leukemia.

The chain has TRBV30 and TRBJ2-3; no clear D. V was cut by 2 bases and J by 8 bases, with 17 bases left in between. The CDR3 length is 14 residues. Germline V gene data show CDR1 as GTSNPN and CDR2 as SVGIG (reference sequence). CDR3 sequence: CAWSPVSLGSTQYF. The CDR3 region has the DNA TGTGCCTGGAGTCCGGTCTCGTTGGGCAGTACGCAGTATTTT.

The chain recombines TRBV27 with TRBJ2-1; 8 nucleotides line up with TRBD2. This CDR3 is 16 amino acids long. The V gene end was trimmed by 3 bases and the J gene end by 6 bases; junction bases not matched to a gene: 10. Germline assignment: CDR1 MNHEY and CDR2 SMNVEV (reference sequence). DNA of the CDR3: TGTGCCAGCAGTTTTCTATGGACTAGCCTCTTCAATGAGCAGTTCTTC. This translates into CASSFLWTSLFNEQFF.

This chain connects TRBV6-1 to TRBJ1-2; D unclear. CDR3 length: 14 amino acids. Trimming shortened V by 6 bases and J by 4 bases, and 15 bases separated the two germline ends. Germline-derived CDR1 and CDR2 are MNHNS and SASEGT. The CDR3 DNA reads TGTGCCAGCAGGCCGGCGGGGAGGTCCTATGGCTACACCTTC. It is translated as CASRPAGRSYGYTF.

This chain connects TRBV19 to TRBJ1-6; 7 bases are a match to TRBD1. The CDR3 consists of 14 residues. Germline V lookup: CDR1 LNHDA, CDR2 SQIVND (reference sequence). With V trimmed by 3 bases and J by 6 bases, 2 bases remained unmatched. The CDR3 sequence is CASSIQGVNSPLHF. CDR3 bases: TGTGCCAGTAGTATTCAGGGGGTTAATTCACCCCTCCACTTT. Together with reference TRBV19 and TRBJ1-6, the CDR3 gives the full variable domain: DGGITQSPKYLFRKEGQNVTLSCEQNLNHDAMYWYRQDPGQGLRLIYYSQIVNDFQKGDIAEGYSVSREKKESFPLTVTSAQKNPTAFYLCASSIQGVNSPLHFGNGTRLTVT.

This clone was detected once. The J gene is TRBJ1-2, the V gene TRBV18; 7 bases match TRBD1. The ends lost 5 bases at V and 3 bases at J; junction bases unmatched: 3. CDR1 is KGHSH and CDR2 is LQKENI in the germline V gene. This CDR3 has 13 residues. The CDR3 loop is CASSSQGDYGYTF. For the CDR3, the DNA is TGTGCCAGCTCATCCCAGGGGGACTATGGCTACACCTTC.

The genes are TRBV5-1 and TRBJ2-5; 10 bases map to TRBD2. This CDR3 is built from 16 residues. Trimming at V came to 4 bases and at J to 5 bases, leaving 11 bases not matched to a gene. Germline V lookup: CDR1 SGHRS, CDR2 YFSETQ. This CDR3 reads CASSPATSGATETQYF. For the CDR3, the DNA is TGCGCCAGCAGCCCCGCCACTAGCGGGGCTACGGAGACCCAGTACTTC.

J is TRBJ2-2 and V is TRBV7-8, with TRBD2 as a possible D gene (5 bases). CDR1 SGHVS and CDR2 FQNEAQ come from the germline V gene. Trimming cost V 8 bases and J 0 bases, with 16 bases left between them. The CDR3 runs to 16 residues. In nucleotides, the CDR3 is TGTGCCAGCTCGGGGAGACTGGACTCGAACACCGGGGAGCTGTTTTTT. Amino acid sequence: CASSGRLDSNTGELFF. Full variable domain (missing parts from reference TRBV7-8 and TRBJ2-2): GAGVSQSPRYKVAKRGQDVALRCDPISGHVSLFWYQQALGQGPEFLTYFQNEAQLDKSGLPSDRFFAERPEGSVSTLKIQRTQQEDSAVYLCASSGRLDSNTGELFFGEGSRLTVL.

The V gene is TRBV5-4, the J gene TRBJ2-7, with D perhaps TRBD2 (6 bases). Trimming left V 4 bases short and J 2 bases short, with 13 bases between. Germline CDR1 and CDR2: SGHNT and YYREEE (reference sequence). The CDR3 totals 14 residues. CDR3 sequence (DNA): TGTGCCAGCAGCCCCAGGACTACCCCCTACGAGCAGTACTTC. Translation gives CASSPRTTPYEQYF.

This clone turned up a few times. The chain recombines TRBV18 with TRBJ2-4; D might be TRBD1 (7 bases). CDR1 is KGHSH, CDR2 LQKENI, per germline. CDR3 size: 14 residues. Between the trimmed V and J ends, which lost 8 bases and 0 bases, there was a span of 11 bases. CDR3 sequence (DNA): TGTGCCAGCCCCCAGGGGGGAGCCAAAAACATTCAGTACTTC. It yields the protein CASPQGGAKNIQYF.

The chain links TRBV13 to TRBJ2-1; no clear D gene. Looked up from germline, CDR1 is PRHDT and CDR2 is FYEKMQ (reference sequence). The ends were cut back, 1 base at V and 4 bases at J, with 5 bases in the middle. This CDR3 has 13 amino acids. The CDR3 loop is CASSLVAYNEQFF. The CDR3 region has the DNA TGTGCCAGCAGCTTAGTGGCTTACAATGAGCAGTTCTTC. The full variable domain, its missing parts supplied by reference TRBV13 and TRBJ2-1, is AAGVIQSPRHLIKEKRETATLKCYPIPRHDTVYWYQQGPGQDPQFLISFYEKMQSDKGSIPDRFSAQQFSDYHSELNMSSLELGDSALYFCASSLVAYNEQFFGPGTRLTVL.

This clone was observed once. The V gene is TRBV30, the J gene TRBJ2-1; 7 nucleotides match TRBD2. J gave up 4 bases and V 8 bases, and 5 bases lay outside the gene matches. This CDR3 is built from 12 residues. CDR1 and CDR2 from the germline V gene are GTSNPN and SVGIG (reference sequence). The CDR3 region is CALGRGYNEQFF. DNA of the CDR3: TGTGCCCTTGGGCGGGGGTACAATGAGCAGTTCTTC.

The chain couples TRBV11-2 to TRBJ2-7; maybe TRBD2 (6 bases). Trimming took 2 bases from V and 2 from J, leaving 13 bases between them. Germline CDR1 SGHAT, CDR2 FQNNGV. The CDR3 covers 15 residues. The CDR3 region is CASSLTTSPTYEQYF. The CDR3 bases are TGTGCCAGCAGCTTAACAACTAGCCCAACCTACGAGCAGTACTTC.

The V call is TRBV6-6, the J call TRBJ1-2, with D maybe TRBD1 (5 bases). The V and J ends lost 6 bases and 5 bases respectively, with 13 bases between them. The germline gives CDR1 MNHNY, CDR2 SVGAGI (reference sequence). The CDR3 is made up of 13 amino acids. CDR3 residues: CASSPQEQYGYTF. In DNA form, the CDR3 reads TGTGCCAGCAGCCCACAGGAGCAATATGGCTACACCTTC.